This T cell receptor (beta chain) is drawn from a study of ipilimumab plus nivolumab after autologous stem cell transplantation. As for the study in general: Median doses per patient: about five ipilimumab, 8 or 9 nivolumab.

As regards this clone: Antigen unknown.

Looked up from germline, CDR1 is MNHEY and CDR2 is SVGAGI. The CDR3 is 15 amino acids. V shed 5 bases and J 3 bases; nucleotides not matched to a gene: 10. Checkpoint therapy with ipilimumab 1 mg/kg began 14 to 28 days after transplant. Patients got 3 mg/kg IV nivolumab weeks 1, 4, 7, 10, then biweekly through week 26. TCRdb's copy holds only in-frame clones and misses some; the assay was immunoSEQ multiplex PCR. The data show some 15,000 clones, with around 74% seen just once and 10% held by the top ten. Study-level results: TCR repertoire, Treg phenotype and gut microbiota reportedly support more study of this approach.

The chain is built from TRBV6-5 and TRBJ2-7; 7 nucleotides align to TRBD2. The sequences come from PBMCs, collected in a trial of ipilimumab plus nivolumab as post-transplant consolidation. This sequence originates from a male donor with primary mediastinal lymphoma. CDR3 protein: CASSPRASGSYEQYF. Written as DNA, the CDR3 is TGTGCCAGCAGTCCCCGGGCTAGCGGCAGCTACGAGCAGTACTTC.